The T cell receptor beta chain described here comes from a study of human T cells and chemical hapten exposure. V gave up 5 bases and J gave up 0 bases, with 13 bases separating them. The V gene's germline CDR1 is DFQATT and CDR2 SNEGSKA (reference sequence). The length of the CDR3 is 15 residues. MiXCR, applied by TCRdb to the RACE reads, yields one record per CDR3 protein. Here the sample spans over 60,000 distinct CDR3 sequences, 10% being singletons. Time point noted: patch test 2, 6 weeks after DPC sensitization. Stated treatment: therapeutic diphenylcyclopropenone sensitization with weekly scalp DPC.

The sequence was obtained from a woman aged 45-65 years with alopecia areata. Some clones in this sample may be carry-over from other donors' samples. Here the sequenced sample was whole blood, taken in connection with sensitization to the hapten diphenylcyclopropenone (DPC). The chain couples TRBV20-1 to TRBJ2-2; possible D gene TRBD2, 6 bases. The CDR3 spells CSAAPGRTNTGELFF. The CDR3 DNA reads as TGCAGTGCTGCCCCCGGGAGAACGAACACCGGGGAGCTGTTTTTT.